The 30 T cell receptor beta chains below were found in one sample sequenced in a study of cytomegalovirus exposure and HLA in healthy donors. Amplification used 60 Vbeta primers and 13 Jbeta primers. Here immunoSEQ multiplex PCR was the method, and the copy in TCRdb shows in-frame clones only, minus some. The table lists some 120,000 clones, around 62% of them singletons. The specimen was PBMCs. The receptors were gathered from a woman between 35 and 50 years old in good health and CMV-seropositive.

V and J are TRBV11-2 and TRBJ2-7, with TRBD1 identical over 7 bases. This CDR3 spans 14 amino acids. The trim removed 4 bases at V and 2 bases at J, leaving 5 bases unmatched. CDR1 is SGHAT and CDR2 is FQNNGV in the germline V gene. The CDR3 protein is CASSSSGTAYEQYF. The CDR3 DNA reads as TGTGCCAGCAGCTCCTCAGGGACAGCCTACGAGCAGTACTTC. Based on the CDR3 plus reference TRBV11-2 and TRBJ2-7, the full variable domain is EAGVAQSPRYKIIEKRQSVAFWCNPISGHATLYWYQQILGQGPKLLIQFQNNGVVDDSQLPKDRFSAERLKGVDSTLKIQPAKLEDSAVYLCASSSSGTAYEQYFGPGTRLTVT.

The chain has TRBV7-3 and TRBJ2-1; TRBD2 matches 8 bases. The germline V gene has CDR1 SGHTA and CDR2 FQGTGA. The CDR3 loop spans 15 amino acids. Trimming at V came to 3 bases and at J to 5 bases, leaving 6 bases not matched to a gene. The CDR3 protein is CASSFSGRADNEQFF. The CDR3 DNA sequence: TGTGCCAGCAGCTTTTCCGGGAGGGCTGACAATGAGCAGTTCTTC.

The chain recombines TRBV5-1 with TRBJ2-1; TRBD1 agrees at 9 bases. Per the germline V gene, CDR1 is SGHRS and CDR2 is YFSETQ. The V gene end was trimmed by 4 bases and the J gene end by 3 bases; junction bases not matched to a gene: 5. The CDR3 totals 15 residues. The CDR3 region has the DNA TGCGCCAGCAGCCCCACAGGGGGCGACTACAATGAGCAGTTCTTC. Translated, it gives CASSPTGGDYNEQFF.

The sample holds a few counts of this clone. Other nucleotide sequences from this sample produce the same CDR3. The CDR3 DNA reads TGTGCCAGCAGTTATCAGGGGAGCAATCAGCCCCAGCATTTT. Its protein product is CASSYQGSNQPQHF. The V and J genes are TRBV27 and TRBJ1-5; tentatively, D is TRBD1 (6 bases). V was shortened by 4 bases and J by 1 base, with 8 bases between the two germline ends. Germline-derived CDR1 and CDR2 are MNHEY and SMNVEV (reference sequence). The CDR3 consists of 14 residues.

The chain joins TRBV13 to TRBJ2-7; TRBD2 matches 8 bases. Germline V gene sequence: CDR1 PRHDT, CDR2 FYEKMQ (reference sequence). V gave up 8 bases and J gave up 3 bases; unmatched junction bases: 12. The CDR3 has 15 amino acids. CDR3 loop: CASSMWTSSFYEQYF. CDR3 bases: TGTGCCAGCTCTATGTGGACTAGCAGCTTCTACGAGCAGTACTTC.

The chain joins TRBV6-5 to TRBJ2-3, with TRBD1 matching 8 bases. With V trimmed by 6 bases and J by 7 bases, 12 bases remained unmatched. Per germline, CDR1 MNHEY and CDR2 SVGAGI. This CDR3 has 15 amino acids. The CDR3 bases are TGTGCCAGCAGGTTAACGGGACAGGATGCCCATACGCAGTATTTT. This gives the protein CASRLTGQDAHTQYF.

The table lists this clone with a few counts. The chain employs TRBV25-1 and TRBJ1-2; tentatively, D is TRBD1 (6 bases). CDR1 and CDR2 from the germline V gene are MGHDK and SYGVNS. The CDR3 is 16 residues long. V lost 6 bases to trimming and J lost 2 bases, with 19 bases between them. CDR3 protein: CASSAGDRRLNYGYTF. CDR3 DNA: TGTGCCAGCAGCGCAGGTGACAGGCGACTGAACTATGGCTACACCTTC.

The gene calls are TRBV7-2 and TRBJ2-7, with 8 bases lining up with TRBD2. The V gene's germline CDR1 is SGHTA and CDR2 FQGNSA. This CDR3 spans 15 amino acids. Losses at the gene ends were 5 bases for V and 4 bases for J; bases not matched to a gene: 10. The CDR3 sequence is CASSLSKGLGYEQYF. CDR3 DNA sequence: TGTGCCAGCAGCCTAAGTAAGGGACTAGGGTACGAGCAGTACTTC.

This clone appeared a single time. The V gene is TRBV7-9, the J gene TRBJ1-1; 9 nucleotides agree with TRBD1. Losses at the gene ends were 6 bases for V and 5 bases for J; bases not matched to a gene: 4. The CDR3 consists of 13 residues. CDR1 SEHNR and CDR2 FQNEAQ come from the germline V gene (reference sequence). The CDR3 nucleotides read TGTGCCAGCAGGGGGGACAGGGTGACTGAAGCTTTCTTT. Translating gives CASRGDRVTEAFF.

The genes are TRBV15 and TRBJ1-2; possible D gene TRBD1, 5 bases. Trimming shortened V by 1 base and J by 7 bases, and 13 bases separated the two germline ends. CDR3 size: 14 residues. Germline-derived CDR1 and CDR2 are LNHNV and YYDKDF (reference sequence). The CDR3 DNA is TGTGCCACCAGCAGAGGGACAACCTTGGGTGGCTACACCTTC. Encoded protein: CATSRGTTLGGYTF.

This clone was observed a few times. The chain employs TRBV27 and TRBJ1-4, with 7 bases lining up with TRBD1. The germline V gene encodes CDR1 MNHEY and CDR2 SMNVEV (reference sequence). Trimming cost V 2 bases and J 8 bases; bases outside gene matches: 8. The CDR3 totals 15 residues. DNA of the CDR3: TGTGCCAGCAGTTTAATTAGAGGGACAGACGAAAAACTGTTTTTT. Amino acid sequence: CASSLIRGTDEKLFF.

This clone was observed at least ten times. V usage is TRBV6-5 and J usage is TRBJ2-7, with D perhaps matching TRBD2 (6 bases). Per the germline V gene, CDR1 is MNHEY and CDR2 is SVGAGI. This CDR3 has 16 residues. V lost 4 bases, J lost 3 bases, and 19 bases lay in between. In DNA, the CDR3 is TGTGCCAGCAGTTCTTCCGGGCGGGAACCCCTCTACGAGCAGTACTTC. It yields the protein CASSSSGREPLYEQYF.

The chain has TRBV27 and TRBJ2-1; 11 bases are a match to TRBD2. After removal of 10 bases from V and 8 bases from J, the junction contained 7 bases not matched to a gene. The CDR3 covers 13 residues. CDR1 and CDR2 from the germline V gene are MNHEY and SMNVEV (reference sequence). CDR3 loop: CATVLAGGYEQFF. CDR3 nucleotides: TGTGCCACCGTTCTAGCGGGAGGCTATGAGCAGTTCTTC.

V gene TRBV5-1 combines with J gene TRBJ2-1; possibly TRBD2 for D (6 bases). V gave up 0 bases and J gave up 12 bases, with 22 bases separating them. The CDR3 loop spans 16 amino acids. Germline CDR1 and CDR2: SGHRS and YFSETQ. This chain's CDR3 is CASSLGTGEVVRGQFF. The CDR3, as DNA: TGCGCCAGCAGCTTGGGGACGGGAGAGGTGGTCCGGGGGCAGTTCTTC.

The rearrangement uses TRBV4-2 and TRBJ2-1; D possibly corresponds to TRBD2 (6 bases). The length of the CDR3 is 16 residues. The V gene's germline CDR1 is LGHNA and CDR2 YNFKEQ. The V and J ends lost 0 bases and 8 bases respectively, with 17 bases between them. The CDR3 DNA reads as TGTGCCAGCAGCCAAGAGGGACTCCTAGAGGTGCATGAGCAGTTCTTC. Translating it yields CASSQEGLLEVHEQFF.

CDR3 region: CASSPSQETQYF. The CDR3 DNA follows: TGTGCCAGCTCACCCTCCCAAGAGACCCAGTACTTC. The chain recombines TRBV18 with TRBJ2-5; no clear D. The CDR3 is made up of 12 amino acids. V was trimmed by 3 bases and J by 1 base, leaving 3 bases between them. CDR1 is KGHSH, CDR2 LQKENI, per germline.

The chain couples TRBV7-9 to TRBJ2-7; tentatively, D is TRBD2 (7 bases). Germline V gives CDR1 SEHNR, CDR2 FQNEAQ (reference sequence). V gave up 1 base and J gave up 2 bases, with 12 bases separating them. The CDR3 has 15 amino acids. The CDR3 bases are TGTGCCAGCAGCTTAGAGGGGGGGAAGGCCTACGAGCAGTACTTC. Protein: CASSLEGGKAYEQYF.

CDR3 bases: TGTGCCACCAGCAGAGGCACAGTCTCTGGAAACACCATATATTTT. It is translated as CATSRGTVSGNTIYF. The rearrangement uses TRBV15 and TRBJ1-3, with no clear D. Germline CDR1 LNHNV, CDR2 YYDKDF (reference sequence). The CDR3 runs 15 residues. Trimming left V 1 base short and J 0 bases short, with 7 bases between.

This clone was recorded only once. The rearrangement links TRBV27 to TRBJ2-2; 7 bases match TRBD1. The CDR3 has 15 residues. J lost 1 base, V lost 7 bases, and 6 bases had no gene match. Germline V gene sequence: CDR1 MNHEY, CDR2 SMNVEV (reference sequence). CDR3 sequence (DNA): TGTGCCAGCACATTACAGGGGCGGAACACCGGGGAGCTGTTTTTT. It encodes CASTLQGRNTGELFF.

This sequence joins TRBV18 and TRBJ2-5; TRBD1 aligns across 7 bases. This CDR3 comprises 13 residues. CDR1 KGHSH and CDR2 LQKENI come from the germline V gene. V lost 3 bases to trimming and J lost 5 bases; unmatched junction nucleotides: 3. CDR3 protein: CASSPSTGETQYF. In DNA, the CDR3 is TGTGCCAGCTCACCCTCGACAGGGGAGACCCAGTACTTC. The complete variable domain, with remaining parts taken from reference TRBV18 and TRBJ2-5, reads NAGVMQNPRHLVRRRGQEARLRCSPMKGHSHVYWYRQLPEEGLKFMVYLQKENIIDESGMPKERFSAEFPKEGPSILRIQQVVRGDSAAYFCASSPSTGETQYFGPGTRLLVL.

In regard to this clone: The junction does not match germline at one end; this may be a read error. The chain has TRBV7-9 and TRBJ2-1; D not resolved. Looked up from germline, CDR1 is SEHNR and CDR2 is FQNEAQ (reference sequence). The CDR3 spans 15 residues. The CDR3 sequence is CSSSSFSARHNEQFF. DNA for the CDR3: TGTTCCAGCAGCTCCTTCTCCGCTAGGCACAATGAGCAGTTCTTC.

This clone has more than one count but fewer than ten. The CDR3 coding sequence is TGTGCTAGTGGTCCTCGGGACAGGACCTACAATGAGCAGTTCTTC. Protein product: CASGPRDRTYNEQFF. This chain links TRBV12-5 with TRBJ2-1; 8 bases align to TRBD1. CDR3 length: 15 residues. Trimming removed 5 bases from V and 2 bases from J; junction bases left unmatched: 5. The germline CDR1 and CDR2 sequences are LGHNT and FRNRAP.

This clone was detected once. The chain has TRBV28 and TRBJ2-3; 10 bases align to TRBD2. Germline V CDR1 and CDR2: MDHEN, SYDVKM. CDR3 length: 16 residues. J lost 5 bases, V lost 4 bases, and 9 bases had no gene match. CDR3 bases: TGTGCCAGCAGTTCCACCGGGTCTAGCGGGAGAGATACGCAGTATTTT. As protein: CASSSTGSSGRDTQYF.

The chain combines TRBV12-5 with TRBJ2-5; TRBD2 might be the D (6 bases). V was shortened by 5 bases and J by 4 bases, with 11 bases between the two germline ends. CDR1 LGHNT and CDR2 FRNRAP come from the germline V gene. The CDR3 runs 13 residues. The CDR3 bases are TGTGCTAGTGGTCCAGGAGGGGTAGAGACCCAGTACTTC. Its protein is CASGPGGVETQYF.

The chain uses TRBV9 and TRBJ2-1; D perhaps matches TRBD2 (6 bases). Between the trimmed V and J ends, which lost 0 bases and 6 bases, there was a span of 7 bases. The CDR3 extends over 13 amino acids. Germline V gene data show CDR1 as SGDLS and CDR2 as YYNGEE. In DNA, the CDR3 is TGTGCCAGCAGCGTAGACGGGGGCAATGAGCAGTTCTTC. Translation: CASSVDGGNEQFF.

This clone was counted between two and nine times. The chain employs TRBV6-5 and TRBJ1-5; no firm D call. CDR1 MNHEY and CDR2 SVGAGI come from the germline V gene. This CDR3 has 14 residues. V lost 8 bases and J 4 bases, leaving 15 bases between the germline ends. CDR3 sequence: CASQPRGINQPQHF. The DNA for the CDR3 is TGTGCCAGCCAACCTCGGGGAATAAATCAGCCCCAGCATTTT.

The CDR3 sequence: CASSLAPTGDTGELFF. CDR3 nucleotides: TGTGCCAGCAGCTTGGCCCCGACAGGGGACACCGGGGAGCTGTTTTTT. This chain connects TRBV5-4 to TRBJ2-2, with 8 bases lining up with TRBD1. The junction had 4 bases not matched to a gene; V was cut back by 0 bases and J by 3 bases. This CDR3 contains 16 residues. Germline CDR1 and CDR2: SGHNT and YYREEE (reference sequence).

This chain uses TRBV13 with TRBJ2-2; 7 bases are a match to TRBD1. The CDR3 contains 14 residues. J lost 7 bases, V lost 5 bases, and 7 bases had no gene match. CDR1 and CDR2 (germline): PRHDT, FYEKMQ (reference sequence). CDR3 nucleotide sequence: TGTGCCAGCAGCCTCGGGACAGATGGCGGGGAGCTGTTTTTT. This sequence encodes CASSLGTDGGELFF.

The chain has TRBV2 and TRBJ1-1, with D perhaps TRBD1 (5 bases). The CDR3 covers 14 residues. The germline CDR1 and CDR2 sequences are SNHLY and FYNNEI. With 6 bases removed from V and 6 bases from J, the gap between germline ends came to 17 bases. CDR3 loop: CASRGNSGSAEAFF. The CDR3 DNA reads as TGTGCCAGCAGGGGAAACTCAGGGTCGGCTGAAGCTTTCTTT. Based on the CDR3 plus reference TRBV2 and TRBJ1-1, the full variable domain is EPEVTQTPSHQVTQMGQEVILRCVPISNHLYFYWYRQILGQKVEFLVSFYNNEISEKSEIFDDQFSVERPDGSNFTLKIRSTKLEDSAMYFCASRGNSGSAEAFFGQGTRLTVV.

The CDR3 coding sequence is TGTGCCAGCAACGAGGGCCTGGGGCCCCAGCATTTT. Its protein product is CASNEGLGPQHF. This chain uses TRBV28 with TRBJ1-5, with D hard to call. The CDR3 is 12 residues long. Per germline, CDR1 MDHEN and CDR2 SYDVKM. Trimming cost V 7 bases and J 9 bases, with 13 bases left between them.